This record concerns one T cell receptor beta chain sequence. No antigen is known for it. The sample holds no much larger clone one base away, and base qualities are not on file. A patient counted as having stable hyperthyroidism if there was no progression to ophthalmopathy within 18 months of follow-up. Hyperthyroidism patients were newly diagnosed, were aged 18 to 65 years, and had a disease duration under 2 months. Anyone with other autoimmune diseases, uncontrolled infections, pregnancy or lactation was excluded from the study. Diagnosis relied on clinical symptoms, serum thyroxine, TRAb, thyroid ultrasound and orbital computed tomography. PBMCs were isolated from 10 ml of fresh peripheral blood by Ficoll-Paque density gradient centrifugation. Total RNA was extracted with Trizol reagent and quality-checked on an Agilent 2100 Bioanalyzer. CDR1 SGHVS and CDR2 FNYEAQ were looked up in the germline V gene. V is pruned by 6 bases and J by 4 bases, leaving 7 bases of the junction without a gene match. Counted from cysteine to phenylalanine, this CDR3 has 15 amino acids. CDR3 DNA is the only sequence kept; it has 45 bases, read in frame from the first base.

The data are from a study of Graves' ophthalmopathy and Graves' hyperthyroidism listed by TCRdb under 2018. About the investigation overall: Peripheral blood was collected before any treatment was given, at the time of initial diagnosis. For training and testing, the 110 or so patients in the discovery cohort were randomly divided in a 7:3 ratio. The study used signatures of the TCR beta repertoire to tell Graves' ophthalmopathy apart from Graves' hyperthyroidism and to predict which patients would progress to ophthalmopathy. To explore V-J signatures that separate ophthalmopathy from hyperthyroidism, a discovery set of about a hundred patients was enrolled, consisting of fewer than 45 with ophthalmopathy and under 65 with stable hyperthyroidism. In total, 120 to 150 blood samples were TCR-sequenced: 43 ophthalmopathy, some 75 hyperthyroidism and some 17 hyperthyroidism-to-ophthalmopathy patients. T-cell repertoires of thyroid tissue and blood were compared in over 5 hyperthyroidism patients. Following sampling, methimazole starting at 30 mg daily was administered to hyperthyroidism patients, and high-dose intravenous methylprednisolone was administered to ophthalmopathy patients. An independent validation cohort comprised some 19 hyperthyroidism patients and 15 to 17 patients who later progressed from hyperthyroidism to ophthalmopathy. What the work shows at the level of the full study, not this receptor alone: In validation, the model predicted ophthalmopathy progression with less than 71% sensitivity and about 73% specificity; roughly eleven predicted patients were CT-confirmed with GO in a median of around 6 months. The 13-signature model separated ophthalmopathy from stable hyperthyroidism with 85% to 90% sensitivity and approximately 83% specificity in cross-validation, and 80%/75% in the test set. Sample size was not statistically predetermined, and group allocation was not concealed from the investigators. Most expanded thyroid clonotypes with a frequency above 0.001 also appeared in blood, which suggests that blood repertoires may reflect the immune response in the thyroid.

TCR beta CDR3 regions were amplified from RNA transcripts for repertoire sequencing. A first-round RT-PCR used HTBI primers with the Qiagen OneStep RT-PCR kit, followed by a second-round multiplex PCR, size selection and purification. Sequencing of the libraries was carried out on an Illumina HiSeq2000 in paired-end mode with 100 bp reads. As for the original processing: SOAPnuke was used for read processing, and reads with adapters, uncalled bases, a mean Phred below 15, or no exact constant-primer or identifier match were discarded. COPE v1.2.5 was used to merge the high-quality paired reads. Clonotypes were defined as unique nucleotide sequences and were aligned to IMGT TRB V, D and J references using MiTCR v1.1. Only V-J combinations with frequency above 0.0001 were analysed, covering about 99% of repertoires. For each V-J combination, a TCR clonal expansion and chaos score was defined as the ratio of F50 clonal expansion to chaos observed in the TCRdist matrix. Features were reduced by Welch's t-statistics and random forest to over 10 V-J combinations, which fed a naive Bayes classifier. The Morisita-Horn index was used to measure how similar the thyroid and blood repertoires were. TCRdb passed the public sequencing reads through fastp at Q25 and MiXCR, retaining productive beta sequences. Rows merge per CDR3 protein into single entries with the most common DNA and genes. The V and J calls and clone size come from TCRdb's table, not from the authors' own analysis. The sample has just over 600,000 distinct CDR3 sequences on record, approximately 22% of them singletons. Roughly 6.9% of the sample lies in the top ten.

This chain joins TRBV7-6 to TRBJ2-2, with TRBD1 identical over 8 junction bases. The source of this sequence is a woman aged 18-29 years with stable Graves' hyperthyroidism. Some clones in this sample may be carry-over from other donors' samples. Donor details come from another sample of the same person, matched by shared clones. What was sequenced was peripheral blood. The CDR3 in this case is CASRAWTGLTGELFF. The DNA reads TGTGCCAGCAGGGCGTGGACAGGGCTCACCGGGGAGCTGTTTTTT.